This passage covers 9 T cell receptor beta chains from one sample sequenced in a study of regulatory T cells in long-lasting Graves disease. The time point was: newly diagnosed GD, antithyroid drugs for less than 3 months. Generation of the TCR library employed RNA extracted from PBMCs. Building of the TCR beta libraries involved iRepertoire HTBI primers and Arm-PCR of CDR3 regions. TCRdb re-called the multiplex PCR reads with MiXCR, one entry per CDR3 protein. The sample holds some 250,000 distinct CDR3 sequences, 20% seen once. The sample here was peripheral blood mononuclear cells (PBMCs), taken at new diagnosis, from a patient treated with antithyroid drugs. The origin of the receptors is a female donor with Graves disease.

This clonotype was detected many times. This chain joins TRBV6-2 or TRBV6-3 and TRBJ1-1; no reliable D call. Germline V gene sequence: CDR1 MNHEY, CDR2 SVGEGT. V dropped 5 bases and J dropped 7 bases, with 17 bases sitting between them. The CDR3 totals 14 residues. CDR3: CASSEMPSADEAFF. The CDR3 DNA reads TGTGCCAGCAGTGAGATGCCTTCGGCAGATGAAGCTTTCTTT.

This clonotype was counted only a few times. The rearrangement links TRBV9 to TRBJ2-1; 10 nucleotides agree with TRBD2. The CDR3 consists of 14 residues. The junction had 4 bases not matched to a gene; V was cut back by 4 bases and J by 6 bases. Germline V gene data show CDR1 as SGDLS and CDR2 as YYNGEE. The CDR3, as DNA: TGTGCCAGCAGCCACAGCGGGGGGGGCAATGAGCAGTTCTTC. Translated: CASSHSGGGNEQFF.

The chain couples TRBV5-5 to TRBJ1-4; TRBD1 matches at 7 bases. CDR3 length equals 15 residues. J lost 4 bases, V lost 7 bases, and 10 bases had no gene match. Germline CDR1 is SGHKS and CDR2 is YYEKEE (reference sequence). In nucleotides, the CDR3 is TGTGCCAGCGGCCCAGCGAGGGGGCTTAATGAAAAACTGTTTTTT. This codes for CASGPARGLNEKLFF.

This clonotype showed up just a few times. The J gene is TRBJ2-3, the V gene TRBV7-6; D might be TRBD2 (5 bases). With 4 bases removed from V and 0 bases from J, the gap between germline ends came to 8 bases. The CDR3 contains 14 residues. Germline V gene data show CDR1 as SGHVS and CDR2 as FNYEAQ. CDR3 amino acids: CASSSGGSTDTQYF. The CDR3 bases are TGTGCCAGCAGCTCTGGCGGGAGCACAGATACGCAGTATTTT. The variable domain in full, completed from reference TRBV7-6 and TRBJ2-3, reads GAGVSQSPRYKVTKRGQDVALRCDPISGHVSLYWYRQALGQGPEFLTYFNYEAQQDKSGLPNDRFSAERPEGSISTLTIQRTEQRDSAMYRCASSSGGSTDTQYFGPGTRLTVL.

This clonotype appeared many times. The chain joins TRBV27 to TRBJ2-3, with D maybe TRBD2 (6 bases). Trimming stripped 9 bases from V and 6 bases from J, with 19 bases between. CDR1 and CDR2 from the germline V gene are MNHEY and SMNVEV (reference sequence). This CDR3 comprises 14 residues. The CDR3 is CASVAELYGDTQYF. The CDR3 nucleotides are TGTGCCAGTGTAGCGGAACTATATGGCGATACGCAGTATTTT.

This clonotype was detected ten times or more. J is TRBJ1-1 and V is TRBV29-1; 7 nucleotides match TRBD1. Per germline, CDR1 SQVTM and CDR2 ANQGSEA. J was trimmed by 5 bases and V by 0 bases; bases with no gene match: 6. This CDR3 has 14 amino acids. CDR3 coding DNA: TGCAGCGTTGAAGACCCTGACAGGGATACTGAAGCTTTCTTT. It translates to CSVEDPDRDTEAFF.

This clonotype was detected many times. V usage is TRBV6-2 or TRBV6-3 and J usage is TRBJ2-4, with 11 bases that match TRBD2. V lost 2 bases to trimming and J lost 7 bases; unmatched junction nucleotides: 4. Germline loops: CDR1 MNHEY, CDR2 SVGEGT. This CDR3 comprises 15 residues. The DNA for the CDR3 is TGTGCCAGCAGTTACGTCCGGACTAGCGGGAACATTCAGTACTTC. Amino acid sequence: CASSYVRTSGNIQYF.

In its sample, this clonotype was seen many times. The junction does not match germline at one end; this may be a read error. The chain links TRBV5-5 to TRBJ1-2; D gene unclear. CDR3 size: 14 residues. Germline assignment: CDR1 SGHKS and CDR2 YYEKEE (reference sequence). This CDR3 reads CASSSDGPGVGYTF. The DNA of the CDR3 is TGCGCCAGCAGCTCGGACGGCCCTGGAGTTGGCTACACCTTC. Combining the CDR3 with reference TRBV5-5 and TRBJ1-2 gives the whole variable domain DAGVTQSPTHLIKTRGQQVTLRCSPISGHKSVSWYQQVLGQGPQFIFQYYEKEERGRGNFPDRFSARQFPNYSSELNVNALLLGDSALYLCASSSDGPGVGYTFGSGTRLTVV.

This clonotype was seen many times. The V call is TRBV4-2, the J call TRBJ2-1; 7 bases are shared with TRBD1. The CDR3 runs 14 residues. The J segment lost 8 bases and the V segment lost 4 bases, leaving 8 bases of the junction unmatched. In germline, CDR1 is LGHNA, CDR2 YNFKEQ. In nucleotides, the CDR3 is TGTGCCAGCAGCCCTGATTTAACAGGGGATGAGCAGTTCTTC. It codes for CASSPDLTGDEQFF.